These 26 T cell receptor beta chains were sequenced from one sample in a study of vaccination and CD4 T cells after COVID-19. The Oncomine TCR Beta short-read assay was applied to DNA of cultured CD4+ T cells. TCRdb analysed the PCR reads with MiXCR anew, one entry per CDR3 protein. This table has fewer than 20,000 distinct CDR3 sequences, over 75% appearing once. Indicated treatment: roughly 11-day PBMC culture with coronavirus spike peptide pools or control peptides (ViraFEST assay). These receptors' antigens are unknown. The specimen comprised CD4+ T cells from blood, cultured in vitro, sampled after SARS-CoV-2 vaccination. The receptors here all came from a human donor who received a COVID-19 vaccine.

The chain joins TRBV10-3 to TRBJ2-2; D possibly matches TRBD1 or TRBD2 (6 bases each). CDR1 ENHRY and CDR2 SYGVKD come from the germline V gene. V was shortened by 4 bases and J by 3 bases, with 15 bases between the two germline ends. This CDR3 spans 16 amino acids. This CDR3 is CAISGLGGRDTGELFF. Here the CDR3 DNA reads TGTGCCATCAGTGGACTCGGGGGCCGGGACACCGGGGAGCTGTTTTTT.

The gene calls are TRBV27 and TRBJ2-3, with 10 bases that match TRBD2. This CDR3 spans 15 amino acids. The germline CDR1 and CDR2 sequences are MNHEY and SMNVEV (reference sequence). V shed 3 bases and J 2 bases; nucleotides not matched to a gene: 2. As DNA, the CDR3 is TGTGCCAGCAGTTTCAGCGGGGGGGCCACAGATACGCAGTATTTT. It codes for CASSFSGGATDTQYF.

The rearrangement uses TRBV6-1 and TRBJ1-4; TRBD1 matches at 7 bases. The CDR3 is made up of 15 amino acids. V lost 5 bases and J lost 4; bases outside the gene matches: 7. Germline V gives CDR1 MNHNS, CDR2 SASEGT. The CDR3 loop is CASSPGQAINEKLFF. Here the CDR3 DNA reads TGTGCCAGCAGTCCAGGACAGGCGATTAATGAAAAACTGTTTTTT.

The chain is built from TRBV24-1 and TRBJ2-3; 8 positions agree with TRBD1. The junction had 7 bases not matched to a gene; V was cut back by 4 bases and J by 2 bases. Germline values: CDR1 KGHDR, CDR2 SFDVKD. CDR3 length: 16 amino acids. The CDR3 protein is CATSDRGQGITDTQYF. The CDR3 DNA reads TGTGCCACCAGTGACCGAGGACAGGGCATCACAGATACGCAGTATTTT.

The genes are TRBV6-4 and TRBJ2-3; D is possibly TRBD1 (6 bases). This CDR3 is 17 amino acids long. V dropped 0 bases and J dropped 4 bases, with 17 bases sitting between them. CDR1 MRHNA and CDR2 SNTAGT come from the germline V gene. Here the CDR3 reads CASSDSITGGGADTQYF. CDR3 DNA sequence: TGTGCCAGCAGTGACTCGATAACGGGTGGGGGCGCAGATACGCAGTATTTT.

The gene calls are TRBV12-3 or TRBV12-4 and TRBJ2-5, with TRBD2 identical over 10 bases. This CDR3 is 18 amino acids long. The trim removed 2 bases at V and 1 base at J, leaving 10 bases unmatched. CDR3 DNA: TGTGCCAGCAGTTTAATCCGGCTAGCGGGGGCCCCCCAAGAGACCCAGTACTTC. Amino acids: CASSLIRLAGAPQETQYF.

CDR3 amino acids: CASSKGQNTGELFF. The CDR3 nucleotides read TGTGCCAGCAGCAAGGGCCAAAACACCGGGGAGCTGTTTTTT. The chain is built from TRBV7-2 and TRBJ2-2; the D is unclear. The CDR3 covers 14 residues. Germline values: CDR1 SGHTA, CDR2 FQGNSA. V was cut by 5 bases and J by 2 bases, with 9 bases left in between.

The chain combines TRBV20-1 with TRBJ2-5; 13 positions agree with TRBD2. Per the germline V gene, CDR1 is DFQATT and CDR2 is SNEGSKA (reference sequence). The junction had 12 bases not matched to a gene; V was cut back by 6 bases and J by 5 bases. CDR3 length: 16 amino acids. In DNA, the CDR3 is TGCAGTGCGAGTGGACTAGCGGGGGCCACGGGGGAGACCCAGTACTTC. It codes for CSASGLAGATGETQYF.

The chain carries TRBV15 and TRBJ2-7; no firm D call. Germline values: CDR1 LNHNV, CDR2 YYDKDF (reference sequence). V was clipped by 0 bases and J by 0 bases, with 6 bases between them. The length of the CDR3 is 14 residues. CDR3: CATSRDRSSYEQYF. CDR3 in DNA: TGTGCCACCAGCAGAGACAGGAGCTCCTACGAGCAGTACTTC.

The chain combines TRBV7-9 with TRBJ1-6; D ambiguous. The V and J ends lost 4 bases and 10 bases respectively, with 17 bases between them. This CDR3 contains 15 residues. The germline V gene has CDR1 SEHNR and CDR2 FQNEAQ (reference sequence). Here the CDR3 reads CASSWTGFLESPLHF. The CDR3 region has the DNA TGTGCCAGCAGCTGGACCGGTTTCTTGGAATCACCCCTCCACTTT.

This clonotype occurred a few times. The rearrangement uses TRBV15 and TRBJ1-5; D is possibly TRBD1 (5 bases). The CDR3 is 15 residues long. Trimming cost V 3 bases and J 8 bases, with 17 bases left between them. From germline, CDR1 is LNHNV and CDR2 YYDKDF (reference sequence). The DNA of the CDR3 is TGTGCCACCAGCAGGTCTATAAGGGGCGGCGAGCCCCAGCATTTT. This translates into CATSRSIRGGEPQHF.

V usage is TRBV12-3 or TRBV12-4 and J usage is TRBJ1-3; possible D gene TRBD1, 5 bases. Deletions cut 6 bases from V and 4 bases from J, with 13 bases between. There are 14 residues in the CDR3. In DNA form, the CDR3 reads TGTGCCAGCAGCCTCCGGGGGTCCGGAAACACCATATATTTT. This codes for CASSLRGSGNTIYF.

The chain employs TRBV23-1 and TRBJ1-2; 7 bases are a match to TRBD1. TRBV23-1 is treated as an ORF (open reading frame) with a function not yet certain. The junction had 17 bases not matched to a gene; V was cut back by 4 bases and J by 0 bases. The CDR3 contains 19 residues. The CDR3 nucleotides are TGCGCCAGCAGTCTAAATTCCGGGACAGTGAAAGGGGCTAACTATGGCTACACCTTC. Its protein is CASSLNSGTVKGANYGYTF.

The chain is built from TRBV12-3 or TRBV12-4 and TRBJ1-1; D unresolved. Trimming took 7 bases from V and 1 from J, leaving 25 bases between them. The CDR3 is 18 residues long. CDR3 loop: CASTRISGTPRTNTEAFF. The CDR3 nucleotides read TGTGCCAGCACCAGAATCTCAGGTACCCCTAGGACGAACACTGAAGCTTTCTTT.

The chain uses TRBV2 and TRBJ2-2, with D possibly being TRBD1 or TRBD2 (5 bases each). V lost 0 bases, J lost 6 bases, and 11 bases lay in between. CDR3 length equals 15 residues. Germline CDR1 reads SNHLY; CDR2 reads FYNNEI. The CDR3 region has the DNA TGTGCCAGCAGTGAAGCGCGAGGGGCCGCCGGGGAGCTGTTTTTT. Residues: CASSEARGAAGELFF.

The chain uses TRBV6-1 and TRBJ1-2; 7 bases line up with TRBD1. This CDR3 is 13 amino acids long. The junction had 10 bases not matched to a gene; V was cut back by 9 bases and J by 6 bases. In germline, CDR1 is MNHNS, CDR2 SASEGT. CDR3 bases: TGTGCCAGTACGACAGGGACGGGGGATGGCTACACCTTC. Its protein is CASTTGTGDGYTF.

Details on this clonotype: It is unclear where the CDR3 begins or ends on the DNA, so no DNA is shown, and the CDR3 is as TCRdb lists it. The V call is TRBV7-9, the J call TRBJ1-2; the table calls TRBD1, which could not be checked here. From its first to its last residue, the CDR3 has 24 amino acids. Germline loops: CDR1 SEHNR, CDR2 FQNEAQ (reference sequence). The CDR3 is CASSLVLGSGANVLTFGAGYGYTF.

The chain joins TRBV6-5 to TRBJ1-6; D call uncertain. Looked up from germline, CDR1 is MNHEY and CDR2 is SVGAGI. The CDR3 covers 13 residues. V was shortened by 0 bases and J by 16 bases, with 13 bases between the two germline ends. CDR3 bases: TGTGCCAGCAGTTACTCGATCGCCAGTGGTCTCCACTTT. As protein: CASSYSIASGLHF.

The rearrangement uses TRBV6-5 and TRBJ2-7; D unresolved. With 2 bases removed from V and 1 base from J, the gap between germline ends came to 9 bases. CDR1 is MNHEY, CDR2 SVGAGI, per germline. The CDR3 consists of 14 residues. This CDR3 reads CASSYSGISYEQYF. CDR3 DNA: TGTGCCAGCAGTTACAGTGGCATTTCCTACGAGCAGTACTTC.

In this sample, this clonotype turned up a few times. J is TRBJ1-5 and V is TRBV20-1; 8 nucleotides match TRBD1. The CDR3 loop spans 14 amino acids. Germline V CDR1 and CDR2: DFQATT, SNEGSKA (reference sequence). Trimming took 6 bases from V and 1 from J; bases not matched to a gene: 5. The CDR3 here is CSAHRGGSNQPQHF. CDR3 nucleotide sequence: TGCAGTGCACACAGGGGGGGAAGCAATCAGCCCCAGCATTTT.

The V and J genes are TRBV7-8 and TRBJ2-7; TRBD2 matches at 8 bases. Germline trimming cut 5 bases from V and 4 bases from J; bases unmatched to any gene: 10. Germline CDR1 SGHVS, CDR2 FQNEAQ. There are 15 residues in the CDR3. The CDR3 coding sequence is TGTGCCAGCAGCCCGAGACAGGCGGGGGGTTACGAGCAGTACTTC. It yields the protein CASSPRQAGGYEQYF.

The chain recombines TRBV19 with TRBJ1-2; tentative D call: TRBD1 (6 bases). CDR1 LNHDA and CDR2 SQIVND come from the germline V gene (reference sequence). Deletions cut 6 bases from V and 2 bases from J, with 13 bases between. The CDR3 consists of 14 residues. CDR3 bases: TGTGCCAGTAGACCCTCGACAGGCAACTATGGCTACACCTTC. This sequence encodes CASRPSTGNYGYTF.

V is TRBV6-2 or TRBV6-3 and J is TRBJ2-2; D is ambiguous. V was cut by 6 bases and J by 7 bases, with 12 bases left in between. Germline V gene lookup returns CDR1 MNHEY and CDR2 SVGEGT. The CDR3 runs 13 residues. The CDR3 coding sequence is TGTGCCAGCAGATGGTCAGCTGGCGGGGAGCTGTTTTTT. It codes for CASRWSAGGELFF.

Concerning this clonotype: One end of the junction fails to match germline, which may point to a read error. This sequence joins TRBV2 and TRBJ1-6, with D possibly matching TRBD1 (6 bases). The CDR3 runs to 16 residues. The germline V gene has CDR1 SNHLY and CDR2 FYNNEI. This chain's CDR3 is CVSSEGQGNYNSPLHF. The CDR3 coding sequence is TGTGTCAGCAGTGAGGGGCAGGGGAACTATAATTCACCCCTCCACTTT.

The V gene is TRBV7-9, the J gene TRBJ1-1; D is ambiguous. V dropped 1 base and J dropped 1 base, with 7 bases sitting between them. This CDR3 comprises 14 residues. The germline gives CDR1 SEHNR, CDR2 FQNEAQ (reference sequence). For the CDR3, the DNA is TGTGCCAGCAGCTTAGGAGAATGGAACACTGAAGCTTTCTTT. Translated, it gives CASSLGEWNTEAFF.

The CDR3 DNA sequence: TGTGCCAGCAGCTTAGGCGGCAGGGCAGCAGATACGCAGTATTTT. This translates into CASSLGGRAADTQYF. V gene TRBV7-9 combines with J gene TRBJ2-3, with D tentatively TRBD1 (5 bases). CDR1 is SEHNR, CDR2 FQNEAQ, per germline (reference sequence). Trimming took 1 base from V and 4 from J, leaving 12 bases between them. CDR3 size: 15 residues.